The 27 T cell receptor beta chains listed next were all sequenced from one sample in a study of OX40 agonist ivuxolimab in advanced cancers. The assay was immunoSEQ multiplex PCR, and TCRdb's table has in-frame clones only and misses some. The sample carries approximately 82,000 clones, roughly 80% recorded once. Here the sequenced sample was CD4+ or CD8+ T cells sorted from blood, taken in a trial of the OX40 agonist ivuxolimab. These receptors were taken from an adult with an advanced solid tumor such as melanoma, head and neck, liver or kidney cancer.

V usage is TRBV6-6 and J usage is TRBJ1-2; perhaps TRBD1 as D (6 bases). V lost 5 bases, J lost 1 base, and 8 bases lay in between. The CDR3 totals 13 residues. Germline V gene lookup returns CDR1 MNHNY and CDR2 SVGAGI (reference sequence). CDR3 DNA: TGTGCCAGCAGTCAGGGACATAACTATGGCTACACCTTC. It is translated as CASSQGHNYGYTF.

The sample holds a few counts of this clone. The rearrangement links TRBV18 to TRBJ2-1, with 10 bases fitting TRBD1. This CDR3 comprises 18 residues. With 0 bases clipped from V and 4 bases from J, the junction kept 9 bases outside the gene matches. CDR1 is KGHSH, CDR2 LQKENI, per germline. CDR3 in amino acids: CASSPPGLWDRGYNEQFF. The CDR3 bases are TGTGCCAGCTCACCACCCGGTTTATGGGACAGGGGTTACAATGAGCAGTTCTTC.

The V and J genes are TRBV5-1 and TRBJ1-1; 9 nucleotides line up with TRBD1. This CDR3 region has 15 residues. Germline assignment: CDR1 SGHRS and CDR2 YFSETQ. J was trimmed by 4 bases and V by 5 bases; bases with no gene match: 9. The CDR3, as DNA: TGCGCCAGCAGAGACCACACGACAGGGGGCACTGAAGCTTTCTTT. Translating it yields CASRDHTTGGTEAFF. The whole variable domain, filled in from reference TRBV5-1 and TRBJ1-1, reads KAGVTQTPRYLIKTRGQQVTLSCSPISGHRSVSWYQQTPGQGLQFLFEYFSETQRNKGNFPGRFSGRQFSNSRSEMNVSTLELGDSALYLCASRDHTTGGTEAFFGQGTRLTVV.

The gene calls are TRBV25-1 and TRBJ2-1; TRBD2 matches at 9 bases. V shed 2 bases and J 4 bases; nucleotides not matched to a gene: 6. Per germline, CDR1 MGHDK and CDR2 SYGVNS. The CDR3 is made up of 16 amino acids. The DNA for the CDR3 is TGTGCCAGCAGTGAAGTGGGGCTAGCGGGGTACAATGAGCAGTTCTTC. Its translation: CASSEVGLAGYNEQFF. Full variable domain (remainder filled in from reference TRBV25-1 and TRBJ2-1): EADIYQTPRYLVIGTGKKITLECSQTMGHDKMYWYQQDPGMELHLIHYSYGVNSTEKGDLSSESTVSRIRTEHFPLTLESARPSHTSQYLCASSEVGLAGYNEQFFGPGTRLTVL.

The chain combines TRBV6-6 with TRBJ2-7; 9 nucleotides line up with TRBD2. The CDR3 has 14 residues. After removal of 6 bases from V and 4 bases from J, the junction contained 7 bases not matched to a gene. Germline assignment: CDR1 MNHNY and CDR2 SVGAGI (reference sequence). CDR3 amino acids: CASSWAGGPYEQYF. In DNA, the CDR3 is TGTGCCAGCAGCTGGGCGGGGGGGCCGTACGAGCAGTACTTC.

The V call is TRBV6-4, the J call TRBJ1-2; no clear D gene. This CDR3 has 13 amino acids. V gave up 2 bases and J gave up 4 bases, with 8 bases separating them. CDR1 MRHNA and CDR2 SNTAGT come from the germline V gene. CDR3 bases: TGTGCCAGCAGTGACCCCGTTACCTATGGCTACACCTTC. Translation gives CASSDPVTYGYTF.

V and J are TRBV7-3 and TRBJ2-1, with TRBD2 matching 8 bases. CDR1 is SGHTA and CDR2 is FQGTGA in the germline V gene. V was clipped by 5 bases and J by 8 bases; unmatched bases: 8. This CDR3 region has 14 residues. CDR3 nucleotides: TGTGCCAGCAGCCCCCCAGGACTAGCACATGAGCAGTTCTTC. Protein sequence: CASSPPGLAHEQFF.

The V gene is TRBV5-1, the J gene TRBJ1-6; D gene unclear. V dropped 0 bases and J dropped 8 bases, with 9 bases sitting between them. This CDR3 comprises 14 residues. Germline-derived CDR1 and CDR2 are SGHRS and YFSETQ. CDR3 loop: CASSLGLLDSPLHF. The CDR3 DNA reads TGCGCCAGCAGCTTGGGGCTCCTAGATTCACCCCTCCACTTT. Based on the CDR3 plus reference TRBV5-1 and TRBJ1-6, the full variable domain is KAGVTQTPRYLIKTRGQQVTLSCSPISGHRSVSWYQQTPGQGLQFLFEYFSETQRNKGNFPGRFSGRQFSNSRSEMNVSTLELGDSALYLCASSLGLLDSPLHFGNGTRLTVT.

CDR3 amino acids: CASSLTGQQDTQYF. The CDR3, as DNA: TGTGCCAGCAGCTTAACGGGGCAACAGGATACGCAGTATTTT. The chain has TRBV7-6 and TRBJ2-3, with D perhaps TRBD1 or TRBD2 (5 bases each). This CDR3 has 14 residues. Germline lookup yields CDR1 SGHVS and CDR2 FNYEAQ. V shed 2 bases and J shed 6 bases, with 12 bases lying between them.

CDR3: CASSQNTDSPLHF. DNA for the CDR3: TGTGCCAGCAGTCAGAATACGGATTCACCCCTCCACTTT. The chain joins TRBV2 to TRBJ1-6; D unresolved. Germline V gene lookup returns CDR1 SNHLY and CDR2 FYNNEI. This CDR3 has 13 amino acids. V was clipped by 5 bases and J by 8 bases, with 10 bases between them. The entire variable domain, with the rest obtained from reference TRBV2 and TRBJ1-6, is as follows: EPEVTQTPSHQVTQMGQEVILRCVPISNHLYFYWYRQILGQKVEFLVSFYNNEISEKSEIFDDQFSVERPDGSNFTLKIRSTKLEDSAMYFCASSQNTDSPLHFGNGTRLTVT.

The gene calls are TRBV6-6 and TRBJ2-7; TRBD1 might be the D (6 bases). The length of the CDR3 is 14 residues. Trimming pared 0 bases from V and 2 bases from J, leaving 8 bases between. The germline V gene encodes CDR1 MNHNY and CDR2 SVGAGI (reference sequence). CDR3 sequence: CASSYSQGPYEQYF. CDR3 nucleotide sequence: TGTGCCAGCAGTTACTCGCAGGGGCCCTACGAGCAGTACTTC.

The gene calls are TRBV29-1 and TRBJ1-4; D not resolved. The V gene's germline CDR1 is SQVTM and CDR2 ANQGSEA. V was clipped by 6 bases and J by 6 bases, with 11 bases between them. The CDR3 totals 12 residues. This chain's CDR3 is CSVGKEDEKLFF. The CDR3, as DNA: TGCAGCGTCGGCAAGGAGGATGAAAAACTGTTTTTT.

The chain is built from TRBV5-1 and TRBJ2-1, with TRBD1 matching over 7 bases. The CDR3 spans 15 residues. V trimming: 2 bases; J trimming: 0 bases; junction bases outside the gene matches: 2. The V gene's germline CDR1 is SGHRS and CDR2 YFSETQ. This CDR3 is CASSLQGSSYNEQFF. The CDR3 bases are TGCGCCAGCAGCTTACAGGGGAGCTCCTACAATGAGCAGTTCTTC. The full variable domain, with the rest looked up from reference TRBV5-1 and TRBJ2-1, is KAGVTQTPRYLIKTRGQQVTLSCSPISGHRSVSWYQQTPGQGLQFLFEYFSETQRNKGNFPGRFSGRQFSNSRSEMNVSTLELGDSALYLCASSLQGSSYNEQFFGPGTRLTVL.

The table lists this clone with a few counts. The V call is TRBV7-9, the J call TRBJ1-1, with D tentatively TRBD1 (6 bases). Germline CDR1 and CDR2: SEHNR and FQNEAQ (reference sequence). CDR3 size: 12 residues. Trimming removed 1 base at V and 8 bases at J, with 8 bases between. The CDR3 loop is CASSLVGGEAFF. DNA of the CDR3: TGTGCCAGCAGCTTAGTGGGGGGCGAAGCTTTCTTT.

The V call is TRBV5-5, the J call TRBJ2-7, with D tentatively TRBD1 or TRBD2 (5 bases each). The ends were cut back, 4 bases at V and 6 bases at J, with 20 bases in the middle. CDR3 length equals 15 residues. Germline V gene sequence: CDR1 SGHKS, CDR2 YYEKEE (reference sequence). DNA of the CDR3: TGTGCCAGCAGCCCCGGGATGGGGCTGCCACGCGAGCAGTACTTC. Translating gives CASSPGMGLPREQYF. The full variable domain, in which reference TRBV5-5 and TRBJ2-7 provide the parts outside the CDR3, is DAGVTQSPTHLIKTRGQQVTLRCSPISGHKSVSWYQQVLGQGPQFIFQYYEKEERGRGNFPDRFSARQFPNYSSELNVNALLLGDSALYLCASSPGMGLPREQYFGPGTRLTVT.

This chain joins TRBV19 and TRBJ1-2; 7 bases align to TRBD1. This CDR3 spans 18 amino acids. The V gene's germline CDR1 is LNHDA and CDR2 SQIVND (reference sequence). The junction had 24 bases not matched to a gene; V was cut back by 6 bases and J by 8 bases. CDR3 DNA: TGTGCCAGTAGCCTGGACAGGAGTCAACCCAAGAAAAGCCAGGGCTACACCTTC. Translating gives CASSLDRSQPKKSQGYTF. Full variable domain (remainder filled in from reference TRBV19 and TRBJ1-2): DGGITQSPKYLFRKEGQNVTLSCEQNLNHDAMYWYRQDPGQGLRLIYYSQIVNDFQKGDIAEGYSVSREKKESFPLTVTSAQKNPTAFYLCASSLDRSQPKKSQGYTFGSGTRLTVV.

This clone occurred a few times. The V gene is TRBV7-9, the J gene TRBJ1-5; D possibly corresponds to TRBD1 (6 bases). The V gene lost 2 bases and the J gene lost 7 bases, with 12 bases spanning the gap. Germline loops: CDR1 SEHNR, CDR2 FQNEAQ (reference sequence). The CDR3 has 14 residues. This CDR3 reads CASSLQGMGQPQHF. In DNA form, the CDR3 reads TGTGCCAGCAGCTTACAGGGGATGGGACAGCCCCAGCATTTT.

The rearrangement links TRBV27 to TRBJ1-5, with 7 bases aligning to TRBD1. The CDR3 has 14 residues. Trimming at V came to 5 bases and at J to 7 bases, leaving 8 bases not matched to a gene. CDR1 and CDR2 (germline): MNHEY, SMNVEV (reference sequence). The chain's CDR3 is CASSNRGGEQPQHF. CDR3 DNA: TGTGCCAGCAGTAACAGGGGAGGTGAACAGCCCCAGCATTTT.

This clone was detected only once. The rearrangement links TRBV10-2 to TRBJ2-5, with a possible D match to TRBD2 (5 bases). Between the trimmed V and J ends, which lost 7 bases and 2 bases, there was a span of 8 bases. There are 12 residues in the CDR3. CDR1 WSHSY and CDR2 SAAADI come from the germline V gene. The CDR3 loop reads CASTTSQETQYF. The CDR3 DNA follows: TGCGCCAGCACCACTAGTCAAGAGACCCAGTACTTC.

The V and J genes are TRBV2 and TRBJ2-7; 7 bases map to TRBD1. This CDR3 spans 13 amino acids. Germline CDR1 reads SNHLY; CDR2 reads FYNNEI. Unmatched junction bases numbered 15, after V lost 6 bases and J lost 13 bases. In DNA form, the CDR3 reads TGTGCCAGCAGGGGGACAGAAAAAGGTCCACACTACTTC. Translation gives CASRGTEKGPHYF. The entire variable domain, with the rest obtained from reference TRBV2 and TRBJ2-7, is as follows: EPEVTQTPSHQVTQMGQEVILRCVPISNHLYFYWYRQILGQKVEFLVSFYNNEISEKSEIFDDQFSVERPDGSNFTLKIRSTKLEDSAMYFCASRGTEKGPHYFGPGTRLTVT.

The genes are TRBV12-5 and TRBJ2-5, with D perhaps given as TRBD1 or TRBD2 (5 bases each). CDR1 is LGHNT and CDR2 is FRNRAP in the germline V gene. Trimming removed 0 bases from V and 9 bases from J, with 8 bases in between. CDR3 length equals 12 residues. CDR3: CASGLVEGSQYF. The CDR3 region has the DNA TGTGCTAGTGGTTTGGTAGAGGGGTCCCAGTACTTC.

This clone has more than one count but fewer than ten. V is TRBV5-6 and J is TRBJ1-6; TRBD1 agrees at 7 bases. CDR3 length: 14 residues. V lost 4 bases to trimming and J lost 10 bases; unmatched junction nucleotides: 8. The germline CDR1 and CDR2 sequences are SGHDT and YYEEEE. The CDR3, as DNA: TGTGCCAGCAGCCGGACAGGAGTTATGTCACCCCTCCACTTT. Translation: CASSRTGVMSPLHF.

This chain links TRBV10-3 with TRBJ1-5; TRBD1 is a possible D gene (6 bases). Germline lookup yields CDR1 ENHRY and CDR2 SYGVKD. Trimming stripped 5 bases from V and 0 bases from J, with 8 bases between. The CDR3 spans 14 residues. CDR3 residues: CAISTGNSNQPQHF. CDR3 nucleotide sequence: TGTGCCATCAGTACAGGGAATAGCAATCAGCCCCAGCATTTT.

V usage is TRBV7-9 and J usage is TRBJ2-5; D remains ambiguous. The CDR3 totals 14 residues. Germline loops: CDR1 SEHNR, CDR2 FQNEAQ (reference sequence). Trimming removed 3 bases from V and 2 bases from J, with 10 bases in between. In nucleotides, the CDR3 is TGTGCCAGCAGCTTCTTTGCACTACAAGAGACCCAGTACTTC. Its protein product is CASSFFALQETQYF.

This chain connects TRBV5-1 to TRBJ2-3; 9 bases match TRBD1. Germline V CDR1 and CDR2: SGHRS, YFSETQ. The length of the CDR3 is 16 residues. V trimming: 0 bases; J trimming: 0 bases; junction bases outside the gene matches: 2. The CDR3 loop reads CASSLAGTGSTDTQYF. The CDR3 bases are TGCGCCAGCAGCTTGGCTGGGACAGGGAGCACAGATACGCAGTATTTT.

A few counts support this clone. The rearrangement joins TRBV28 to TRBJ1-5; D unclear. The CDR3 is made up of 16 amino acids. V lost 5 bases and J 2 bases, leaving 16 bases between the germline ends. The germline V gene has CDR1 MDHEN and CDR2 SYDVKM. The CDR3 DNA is TGTGCCAGCAGTCCCTCCGGTAGAGGCCGCAATCAGCCCCAGCATTTT. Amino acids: CASSPSGRGRNQPQHF.

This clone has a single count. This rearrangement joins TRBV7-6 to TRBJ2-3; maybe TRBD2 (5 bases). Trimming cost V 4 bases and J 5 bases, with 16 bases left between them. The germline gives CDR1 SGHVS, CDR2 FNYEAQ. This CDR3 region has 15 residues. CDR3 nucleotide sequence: TGTGCCAGCAGCTCCACCCCCGATCGGGGAGATACGCAGTATTTT. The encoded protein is CASSSTPDRGDTQYF. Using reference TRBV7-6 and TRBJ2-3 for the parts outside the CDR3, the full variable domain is GAGVSQSPRYKVTKRGQDVALRCDPISGHVSLYWYRQALGQGPEFLTYFNYEAQQDKSGLPNDRFSAERPEGSISTLTIQRTEQRDSAMYRCASSSTPDRGDTQYFGPGTRLTVL.